Below, one T cell receptor (beta chain) is given with its context. Its antigen remains undetermined. Base qualities are not provided; no much larger clone lies one nucleotide away. The study described a robust, sensitive protocol for amplifying, sequencing and analyzing TCRs, using 3' ligation of a UMI-containing oligonucleotide to TCR cDNA. For whole blood analysis, approximately 2.5 ml of peripheral blood was collected from healthy adult volunteers into Tempus tubes, and RNA was extracted following the manufacturer's instructions. Before reverse transcription, total RNA that had not been cell sorted was treated with RQ1 DNase, with a target input of 1 to 1000 ng. Libraries were prepared from skin biopsies and whole blood so that pipeline robustness could be tested in samples in which T cells form a minority population. The sample is drawn from a study of naive and memory T cell subsets (dated by TCRdb to the late 2010s). Notes on the research overall: The figure summarizing the skin biopsy and whole blood samples listed 10 or so blood donors, 7 tuberculin skin test biopsies and 3 saline control biopsies. PCR2 was typically a SYBR Green qPCR stopped at a set threshold; low-input samples could instead use end-point PCR (about 6 cycles). Broad study findings and their caveats: The RNA-based method was acknowledged as potentially sensitive to TCR transcript changes with T cell activation and differentiation.

Libraries came from 5' RACE. The ligated cDNA was amplified in four rounds of PCR with nested alpha and beta constant region primers together with the SP2 primer. For the blood and skin samples, TCR RNA was reverse transcribed with SuperScript IV using primers for the alpha and beta constant regions. An oligonucleotide carrying the Illumina SP2 primer and a UMI was ligated to the 3' end of the cDNA by means of T4 RNA ligase 1. To prevent hairpin formation, the 12-nucleotide UMI was made up of two random hexamers with an eight-base spacer between them. From the second PCR onward, TCR alpha and beta chain libraries were processed separately, and dual indexing was applied for multiplexing. After pooling, the indexed libraries were analyzed by capillary electrophoresis and sequenced on either an Illumina MiSeq or NextSeq. PhiX DNA at roughly 5-7% was added to the libraries to raise base diversity and improve cluster recognition. Turning to the authors' computational methods: Demultiplexor pulled UMIs out of read 2, joined the UMIs with the TCR sequence from read 1, and separated reads according to sample indices. Decombinator identified V and J genes and V-J junctions, assigning each TCR a five-part identifier including V and J deletions. Collapsinator used UMIs to correct sequencing errors and PCR amplification heterogeneity, yielding UMI-based abundance per TCR. Identifiers were converted to nucleotide sequence by CDR3Translator and translated to amino acids, and CDR3 regions were extracted on the basis of terminal motifs. After normalization to the amount of input RNA, the error-corrected alpha and beta TCR counts from blood and from skin were compared. TCRdb's own reprocessing of the public reads used fastp at Q25 and MiXCR and kept productive beta chains. Every CDR3 protein is listed once, alongside the most common genes and DNA of its rows. The V and J calls follow TCRdb's processing rather than the paper's. The sample has 55,000 to 70,000 distinct CDR3 sequences on record, 7.2% of them singletons. Around 10% of the sample is taken by the ten largest.

The sequence was obtained from a male donor in good health.

The CDR3 loop reads CATLRTDTQYF. The base sequence is TGTGCCACCTTACGCACAGATACGCAGTATTTT. The chain joins TRBV6-6 to TRBJ2-3; there is no confident call for the D gene. The CDR3 measures 11 amino acids from cysteine to phenylalanine. Kept here is only the CDR3 DNA, which spans 33 bases and is read in frame from base 1. CDR1 MNHNY and CDR2 SVGAGI are derived from the germline V gene (reference sequence). V is shortened by 10 bases, J by 1 base, and the region joining them spans 6 bases.